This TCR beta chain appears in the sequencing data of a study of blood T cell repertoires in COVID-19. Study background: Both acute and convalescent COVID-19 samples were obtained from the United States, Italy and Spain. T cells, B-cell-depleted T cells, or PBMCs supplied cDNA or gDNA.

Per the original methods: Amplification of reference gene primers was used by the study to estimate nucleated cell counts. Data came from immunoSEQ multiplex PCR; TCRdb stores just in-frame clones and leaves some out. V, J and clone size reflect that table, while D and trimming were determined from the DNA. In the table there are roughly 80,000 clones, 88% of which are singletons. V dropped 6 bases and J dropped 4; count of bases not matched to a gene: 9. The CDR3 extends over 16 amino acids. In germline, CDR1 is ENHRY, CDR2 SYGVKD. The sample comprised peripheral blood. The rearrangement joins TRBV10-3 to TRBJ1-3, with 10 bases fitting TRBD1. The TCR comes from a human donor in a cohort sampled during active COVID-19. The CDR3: CAIRLPGQGLGNTIYF. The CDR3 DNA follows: TGTGCCATCAGATTGCCGGGACAGGGGCTCGGAAACACCATATATTTT.